This T cell receptor (beta chain) comes out of a study of regulatory T cells in long-lasting Graves disease. The germline V gene has CDR1 LNHDA and CDR2 SQIVND (reference sequence). Unmatched junction bases numbered 11, after V lost 5 bases and J lost 12 bases. There are 14 residues in the CDR3. About this clonotype itself: The target antigen is unknown.

The study, taken as a whole, reports: Favored usage of TRBV28, TRBJ1-2 and TRBJ2-5 was recorded in persistent disease. TCR diversity was lower in persistent than newly diagnosed Graves' disease. Persistent patients had more shared public clonotypes (about 2,800) than new patients (roughly 940).

Time point indicated: persistent/refractory GD, antithyroid drugs over 5 years with positive TRAb. There was RNA extracted from PBMCs, and the TCR library was made from it. The authors drew around 9 milliliters of peripheral blood into EDTA tubes. Combining iRepertoire HTBI primers with Arm-PCR of CDR3 regions, the authors built TCR beta libraries. Each CDR3 protein is one row after TCRdb ran MiXCR on the multiplex PCR reads. The sample contains 700,000 or so distinct CDR3 sequences, around 30% of which appear only once. The input for sequencing was peripheral blood mononuclear cells (PBMCs), taken when the disease was refractory, from a patient treated with antithyroid drugs. This receptor was obtained from a female donor with Graves disease. V and J are TRBV19 and TRBJ1-5, with 9 nucleotides matching TRBD1. DNA for the CDR3: TGTGCCAGTAGTCCTGGGACAGGGAATTTTCTCCAGCATTTT. Translated: CASSPGTGNFLQHF.